This T cell receptor beta chain was observed in a study of technical replicates of blood from several donors. The data were produced by immunoSEQ multiplex PCR, yet TCRdb's version contains in-frame clones alone and is incomplete. The sample contains tens of thousands of clones, about 91% of which appear only once. Germline lookup yields CDR1 SEHNR and CDR2 FQNEAQ (reference sequence). V lost 8 bases to trimming and J lost 2 bases, with 12 bases between them. This CDR3 is built from 14 residues. This TCR came from a human donor in good health. Some clones in this sample may be carry-over from other donors' samples. Input material: PBMCs. The J gene is TRBJ2-2, the V gene TRBV7-9; D may be TRBD1 (6 bases). The CDR3: CASQARGNTGELFF. The CDR3 DNA reads TGTGCCAGCCAGGCCAGGGGAAACACCGGGGAGCTGTTTTTT.